This T cell receptor (beta chain) appears in the sequencing data of a study of blood T cells in healthy people across ages. Next came a second PCR, run for about 7 to 12 cycles, which used a sample-barcoded 5' primer along with a J-beta primer mix. TCRdb re-derived calls from the 5' RACE reads in MiXCR, one entry per CDR3 protein. The sample yields about 280,000 distinct CDR3 sequences, roughly a quarter seen once. Deletions cut 0 bases from V and 4 bases from J, with 12 bases between. Germline loops: CDR1 LGHDT, CDR2 YNNKEL (reference sequence). The CDR3 extends over 15 amino acids. The sequenced sample was blood. This sequence joins TRBV3-1 and TRBJ1-2; no firm D call. This sequence was found in a woman in her 70s in good health. The CDR3 here is CASSQERGIVYGYTF. CDR3 DNA: TGTGCCAGCAGCCAAGAAAGAGGGATCGTCTATGGCTACACCTTC.